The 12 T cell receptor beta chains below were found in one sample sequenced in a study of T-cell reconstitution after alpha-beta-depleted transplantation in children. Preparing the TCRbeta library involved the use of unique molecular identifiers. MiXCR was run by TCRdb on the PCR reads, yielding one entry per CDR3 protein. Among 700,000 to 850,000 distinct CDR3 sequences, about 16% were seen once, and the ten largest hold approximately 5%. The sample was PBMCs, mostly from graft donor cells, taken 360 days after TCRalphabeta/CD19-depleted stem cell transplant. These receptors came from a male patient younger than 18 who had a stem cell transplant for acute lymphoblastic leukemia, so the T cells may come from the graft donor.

This CDR3 reads CASSKAEWTGEAFF. The CDR3 DNA is TGTGCCAGCAGCAAAGCAGAATGGACAGGGGAAGCTTTCTTT. J is TRBJ1-1 and V is TRBV21-1; TRBD1, the D gene given by the table, was not confirmed from the DNA. TRBV21-1 has pseudogene status. The CDR3 is made up of 14 amino acids.

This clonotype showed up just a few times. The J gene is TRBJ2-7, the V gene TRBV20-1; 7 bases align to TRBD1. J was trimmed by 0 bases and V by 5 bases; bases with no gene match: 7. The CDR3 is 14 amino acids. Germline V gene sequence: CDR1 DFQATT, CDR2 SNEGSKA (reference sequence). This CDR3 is CSADGQESSYEQYF. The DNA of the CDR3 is TGCAGTGCTGACGGACAGGAGAGCTCCTACGAGCAGTACTTC.

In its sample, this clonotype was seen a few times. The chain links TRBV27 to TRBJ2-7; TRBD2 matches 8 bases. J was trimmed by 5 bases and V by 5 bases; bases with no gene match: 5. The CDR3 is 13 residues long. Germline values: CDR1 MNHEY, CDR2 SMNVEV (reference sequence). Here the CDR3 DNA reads TGTGCCAGCAGTCAAGCGGGAGTCCACGAGCAGTACTTC. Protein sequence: CASSQAGVHEQYF.

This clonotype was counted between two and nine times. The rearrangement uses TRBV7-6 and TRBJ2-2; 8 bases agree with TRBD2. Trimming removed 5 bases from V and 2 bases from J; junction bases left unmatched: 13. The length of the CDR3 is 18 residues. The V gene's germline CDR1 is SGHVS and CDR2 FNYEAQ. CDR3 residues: CASSPPLPSGGNTGELFF. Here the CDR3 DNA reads TGTGCCAGCAGCCCGCCCCTCCCCAGCGGGGGAAACACCGGGGAGCTGTTTTTT.

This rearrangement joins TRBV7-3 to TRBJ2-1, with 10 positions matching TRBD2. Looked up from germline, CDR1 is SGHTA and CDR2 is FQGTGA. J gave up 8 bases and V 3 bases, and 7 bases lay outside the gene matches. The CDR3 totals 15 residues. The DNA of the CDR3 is TGTGCCAGCAGCTTCGGGAGCGGGAGGGGAGATGAGCAGTTCTTC. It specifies CASSFGSGRGDEQFF.

CDR3 loop: CASSPQGLAGGAYEQYF. The CDR3 DNA reads as TGTGCCAGCAGCCCCCAGGGACTAGCGGGAGGAGCCTACGAGCAGTACTTC. This chain uses TRBV3-1 with TRBJ2-7, with TRBD2 matching over 15 bases. CDR3 length equals 17 residues. V shed 4 bases, J shed 2 bases, and the junction held 6 bases outside the gene matches. CDR1 LGHDT and CDR2 YNNKEL come from the germline V gene (reference sequence).

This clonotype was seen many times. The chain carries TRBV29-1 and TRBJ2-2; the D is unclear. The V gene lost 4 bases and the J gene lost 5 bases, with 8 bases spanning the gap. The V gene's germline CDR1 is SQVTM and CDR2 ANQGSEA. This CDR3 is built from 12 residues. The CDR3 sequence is CSVVQRTGELFF. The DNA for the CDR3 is TGCAGCGTTGTACAGCGTACCGGGGAGCTGTTTTTT.

CDR3 in DNA: TGTGCCAGCAGCTTAGGGGGACTAGACTACAATGAGCAGTTCTTC. The encoded protein is CASSLGGLDYNEQFF. V gene TRBV7-9 combines with J gene TRBJ2-1; 8 bases fit TRBD2. This CDR3 has 15 amino acids. The V gene's germline CDR1 is SEHNR and CDR2 FQNEAQ (reference sequence). V shed 1 base, J shed 3 bases, and the junction held 2 bases outside the gene matches.

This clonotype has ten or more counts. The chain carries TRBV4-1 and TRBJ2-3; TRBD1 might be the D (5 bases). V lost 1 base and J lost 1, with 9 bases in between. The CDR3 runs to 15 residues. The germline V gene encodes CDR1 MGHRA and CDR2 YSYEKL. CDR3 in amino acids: CASSQGLGGTDTQYF. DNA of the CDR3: TGCGCCAGCAGCCAAGGTTTAGGGGGCACAGATACGCAGTATTTT.

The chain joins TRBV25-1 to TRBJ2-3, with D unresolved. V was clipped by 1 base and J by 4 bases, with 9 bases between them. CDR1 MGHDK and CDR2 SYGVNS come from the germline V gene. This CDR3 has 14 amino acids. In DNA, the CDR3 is TGTGCCAGCAGTGAATTAGGATTTCCAGATACGCAGTATTTT. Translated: CASSELGFPDTQYF.

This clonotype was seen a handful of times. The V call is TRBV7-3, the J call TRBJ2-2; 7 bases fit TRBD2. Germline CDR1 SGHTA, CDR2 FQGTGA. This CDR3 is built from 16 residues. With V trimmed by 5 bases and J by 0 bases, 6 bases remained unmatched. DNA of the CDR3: TGTGCCAGCAGCCCCGGAGCGGGAACGAACACCGGGGAGCTGTTTTTT. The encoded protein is CASSPGAGTNTGELFF.

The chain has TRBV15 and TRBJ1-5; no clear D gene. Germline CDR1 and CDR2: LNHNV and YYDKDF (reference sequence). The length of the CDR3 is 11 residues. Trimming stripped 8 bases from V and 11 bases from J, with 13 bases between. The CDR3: CATLADQAQHF. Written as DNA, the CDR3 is TGTGCCACCTTGGCCGATCAAGCCCAGCATTTT.